The 31 T cell receptor beta chains given below trace back to one sample, sequenced in a study of control samples from healthy donors and cancer patients (dated by TCRdb to 2020 to 2021). Library preparation employed the immunoSEQ multiplex PCR assay. TCRdb re-hosts the immuneACCESS table, in-frame sequences only. Its copies lack some clones; in the studies checked, an unresolved V gene accounts for under half of them, and the cause for the rest is not known. The sample table contains about 140,000 clones; only one count was recorded for more than 85% of them. Around 9% of the sample goes to the ten largest clones. Sequencing was done on a sample of blood. These receptor sequences come from a woman younger than 45 in good health.

J is TRBJ2-1 and V is TRBV6-5; D gene uncertain. CDR1 MNHEY and CDR2 SVGAGI come from the germline V gene. The CDR3 length is 13 residues. V lost 6 bases, J lost 4 bases, and 10 bases lay in between. The CDR3 DNA follows: TGTGCCAGCAGACTCGACTCTTACAATGAGCAGTTCTTC. As protein: CASRLDSYNEQFF.

In its sample, this clone was seen a few times. The chain is built from TRBV27 and TRBJ1-2; 7 positions agree with TRBD1. In germline, CDR1 is MNHEY, CDR2 SMNVEV (reference sequence). The CDR3 extends over 15 amino acids. Losses at the gene ends were 3 bases for V and 3 bases for J; bases not matched to a gene: 7. The CDR3 DNA follows: TGTGCCAGCAGTTTGTACCAGGGGGGCGACTATGGCTACACCTTC. This codes for CASSLYQGGDYGYTF.

This clone was seen at least ten times. The J gene is TRBJ2-1, the V gene TRBV6-4; the D gene is possibly TRBD2 (5 bases). V dropped 2 bases and J dropped 8 bases, with 10 bases sitting between them. Germline CDR1 and CDR2: MRHNA and SNTAGT. The CDR3 length is 13 residues. CDR3 sequence reads: CASSDREIDEQFF. CDR3 DNA: TGTGCCAGCAGTGACAGGGAGATAGATGAGCAGTTCTTC.

This chain links TRBV11-3 with TRBJ1-1; possibly TRBD1 for D (6 bases). The V and J ends lost 5 bases and 1 base respectively, with 8 bases between them. CDR3 size: 13 residues. The V gene's germline CDR1 is SGHNT and CDR2 YENEEA. Here the CDR3 DNA reads TGTGCCAGCAGCGCACAGGGGAACACTGAAGCTTTCTTT. Its protein product is CASSAQGNTEAFF.

The chain has TRBV25-1 and TRBJ2-6; TRBD2 is a possible D gene (6 bases). The CDR3 runs to 17 residues. Looked up from germline, CDR1 is MGHDK and CDR2 is SYGVNS. V shed 3 bases and J shed 3 bases, with 15 bases lying between them. Here the CDR3 DNA reads TGTGCCAGCAGTGACCGACTAGGTTCGGGTGGGGCCAACGTCCTGACTTTC. This codes for CASSDRLGSGGANVLTF. Drawing the rest from reference TRBV25-1 and TRBJ2-6, the complete variable domain is EADIYQTPRYLVIGTGKKITLECSQTMGHDKMYWYQQDPGMELHLIHYSYGVNSTEKGDLSSESTVSRIRTEHFPLTLESARPSHTSQYLCASSDRLGSGGANVLTFGAGSRLTVL.

V is TRBV18 and J is TRBJ2-5; 10 bases line up with TRBD2. The length of the CDR3 is 16 residues. CDR1 and CDR2 (germline): KGHSH, LQKENI. Unmatched junction bases numbered 8, after V lost 2 bases and J lost 5 bases. The CDR3 DNA reads TGTGCCAGCTCACCAAGCCTAGCGGGAGCCGGGGAGACCCAGTACTTC. This encodes CASSPSLAGAGETQYF.

On this clone itself: Relative to the germline gene, one junction end is altered; a read error may explain this. The genes are TRBV7-7 and TRBJ2-1; D may match TRBD1 or TRBD2 (5 bases each). The CDR3 spans 15 residues. Germline CDR1 SSHAT, CDR2 FNYEAQ (reference sequence). The CDR3 DNA reads as TGTGCTAGCAGCCTGGGACCCCGCTCCTACAATGAGCAGTTCTTC. Encoded protein: CASSLGPRSYNEQFF.

The rearrangement joins TRBV4-1 to TRBJ1-5, with unresolved D. Trimming left V 4 bases short and J 4 bases short, with 20 bases between. CDR3 size: 17 residues. The germline gives CDR1 MGHRA, CDR2 YSYEKL. The CDR3 here is CASSPKVEPNGNQPQHF. In DNA form, the CDR3 reads TGCGCCAGCAGCCCCAAGGTTGAACCCAACGGGAATCAGCCCCAGCATTTT.

The chain has TRBV5-1 and TRBJ2-7, with no clear D. With 2 bases removed from V and 1 base from J, the gap between germline ends came to 13 bases. The CDR3 has 15 residues. From germline, CDR1 is SGHRS and CDR2 YFSETQ. Written as DNA, the CDR3 is TGCGCCAGCAGCTTATATGACCCAGGTTCCTACGAGCAGTACTTC. This codes for CASSLYDPGSYEQYF.

J is TRBJ2-7 and V is TRBV6-5; TRBD2 might be the D (6 bases). The CDR3 totals 15 residues. The V and J ends lost 6 bases and 0 bases respectively, with 15 bases between them. CDR1 is MNHEY, CDR2 SVGAGI, per germline. Written as DNA, the CDR3 is TGTGCCAGCAGCAAGGGACTCCGGAGCTCCTACGAGCAGTACTTC. Translating it yields CASSKGLRSSYEQYF.

The J gene is TRBJ1-2, the V gene TRBV29-1; no clear D gene. V lost 4 bases and J lost 3, with 6 bases in between. Germline values: CDR1 SQVTM, CDR2 ANQGSEA. The CDR3 is 11 residues long. The CDR3 loop reads CSVAEDYGYTF. The DNA for the CDR3 is TGCAGCGTTGCCGAAGACTATGGCTACACCTTC.

The chain carries TRBV11-3 and TRBJ2-7; no reliable D call. Germline CDR1 and CDR2: SGHNT and YENEEA. This CDR3 comprises 14 residues. Trimming took off 5 bases at V and 4 bases at J, with 15 bases between the two ends. The CDR3 DNA reads as TGTGCCAGCAGCCCAGCACTATATCTGTACGAGCAGTACTTC. This sequence encodes CASSPALYLYEQYF.

The gene calls are TRBV29-1 and TRBJ2-1, with 10 bases that match TRBD2. Germline V gene sequence: CDR1 SQVTM, CDR2 ANQGSEA. Trimming took 3 bases from V and 13 from J; bases not matched to a gene: 9. This CDR3 has 13 amino acids. This CDR3 reads CSVEEREGQRQFF. The CDR3 nucleotides are TGCAGCGTTGAGGAGCGGGAGGGTCAAAGACAGTTCTTC.

V gene TRBV7-2 combines with J gene TRBJ2-3, with TRBD2 matching over 9 bases. This CDR3 comprises 16 residues. Germline CDR1 reads SGHTA; CDR2 reads FQGNSA. J lost 2 bases, V lost 0 bases, and 3 bases had no gene match. The CDR3 nucleotides are TGTGCCAGCAGCTTAGCTCTAGCGGGGCTCACAGATACGCAGTATTTT. Amino acids: CASSLALAGLTDTQYF.

Concerning this clone: Distinct nucleotide sequences in the sample also encode this CDR3. This chain links TRBV5-4 with TRBJ1-6; D unclear. This CDR3 has 15 residues. CDR1 and CDR2 from the germline V gene are SGHNT and YYREEE (reference sequence). With 0 bases removed from V and 10 bases from J, the gap between germline ends came to 14 bases. This chain's CDR3 is CASSLGGGIRSPLHF. CDR3 in DNA: TGTGCCAGCAGCTTGGGGGGAGGGATCCGGTCACCCCTCCACTTT. Variable domain in full (rest from reference TRBV5-4 and TRBJ1-6): ETGVTQSPTHLIKTRGQQVTLRCSSQSGHNTVSWYQQALGQGPQFIFQYYREEENGRGNFPPRFSGLQFPNYSSELNVNALELDDSALYLCASSLGGGIRSPLHFGNGTRLTVT.

The chain carries TRBV27 and TRBJ1-1; D gene uncertain. CDR3 length: 13 amino acids. V shed 3 bases and J shed 1 base, with 6 bases lying between them. The germline CDR1 and CDR2 sequences are MNHEY and SMNVEV (reference sequence). The CDR3, as DNA: TGTGCCAGCAGTTTTCGAGGGAACACTGAAGCTTTCTTT. Amino acids: CASSFRGNTEAFF.

The chain employs TRBV10-2 and TRBJ1-4; D unclear. From germline, CDR1 is WSHSY and CDR2 SAAADI. V was clipped by 2 bases and J by 2 bases, with 9 bases between them. This CDR3 has 15 residues. The CDR3: CASSEVGKTNEKLFF. As DNA, the CDR3 is TGCGCCAGCAGTGAGGTCGGCAAGACTAATGAAAAACTGTTTTTT.

The rearrangement links TRBV29-1 to TRBJ2-7; 7 bases are a match to TRBD2. The CDR3 runs to 13 residues. The ends lost 2 bases at V and 0 bases at J; junction bases unmatched: 1. CDR1 is SQVTM and CDR2 is ANQGSEA in the germline V gene. The CDR3 reads CSVELAASYEQYF. CDR3 coding DNA: TGCAGCGTTGAACTAGCGGCCTCCTACGAGCAGTACTTC.

J is TRBJ2-1 and V is TRBV7-2, with TRBD2 identical over 8 bases. CDR3 length: 16 residues. Per the germline V gene, CDR1 is SGHTA and CDR2 is FQGNSA. J lost 4 bases, V lost 3 bases, and 8 bases had no gene match. The CDR3 DNA is TGTGCCAGCAGCTTTGAACTAGCGGCGCCTTACAATGAGCAGTTCTTC. Residues: CASSFELAAPYNEQFF.

This rearrangement joins TRBV5-1 to TRBJ2-2; 10 bases fit TRBD1. There are 15 residues in the CDR3. V lost 3 bases and J lost 7; bases outside the gene matches: 6. Germline CDR1 is SGHRS and CDR2 is YFSETQ. This chain's CDR3 is CASSSTGGKGGELFF. CDR3 nucleotides: TGCGCCAGCAGCTCGACAGGGGGCAAGGGCGGGGAGCTGTTTTTT.

The V and J genes are TRBV19 and TRBJ1-6; TRBD1 might be the D (5 bases). The CDR3 is 13 amino acids. Germline values: CDR1 LNHDA, CDR2 SQIVND (reference sequence). Trimming pared 9 bases from V and 7 bases from J, leaving 13 bases between. As DNA, the CDR3 is TGTGCCAGCCGTGGGGGTGACAATTCACCCCTCCACTTT. Protein product: CASRGGDNSPLHF.

The chain has TRBV7-3 and TRBJ1-2; D not resolved. V lost 0 bases and J 8 bases, leaving 10 bases between the germline ends. The CDR3 spans 13 residues. CDR1 is SGHTA, CDR2 FQGTGA, per germline. The CDR3 DNA reads as TGTGCCAGCAGCTTAACCCCAGGATTCGGCTACACCTTC. Its protein product is CASSLTPGFGYTF.

The CDR3 nucleotides are TGCGCCAGCAGCTTATTAAGCGGGAGTGTCTCCTACAATGAGCAGTTCTTC. Residues: CASSLLSGSVSYNEQFF. The chain employs TRBV5-1 and TRBJ2-1, with 8 bases fitting TRBD2. There are 17 residues in the CDR3. Unmatched junction bases numbered 7, after V lost 2 bases and J lost 0 bases. Germline CDR1 is SGHRS and CDR2 is YFSETQ. Full variable domain (missing parts from reference TRBV5-1 and TRBJ2-1): KAGVTQTPRYLIKTRGQQVTLSCSPISGHRSVSWYQQTPGQGLQFLFEYFSETQRNKGNFPGRFSGRQFSNSRSEMNVSTLELGDSALYLCASSLLSGSVSYNEQFFGPGTRLTVL.

This clone was observed a single time. The gene calls are TRBV11-3 and TRBJ2-1; D is undetermined. Trimming pared 2 bases from V and 3 bases from J, leaving 5 bases between. The CDR3 runs to 13 residues. CDR1 and CDR2 (germline): SGHNT, YENEEA. CDR3 protein: CASSLNRYNEQFF. The DNA of the CDR3 is TGTGCCAGCAGCTTAAACCGCTACAATGAGCAGTTCTTC.

This clone was observed once. The rearrangement joins TRBV29-1 to TRBJ2-7, with D perhaps matching TRBD1 (5 bases). This CDR3 comprises 14 residues. The V gene's germline CDR1 is SQVTM and CDR2 ANQGSEA. V was cut by 4 bases and J by 0 bases, with 13 bases left in between. The CDR3: CSVGEDSLSYEQYF. Written as DNA, the CDR3 is TGCAGCGTTGGTGAAGACAGCCTCTCCTACGAGCAGTACTTC.

This chain connects TRBV7-3 to TRBJ2-3; 14 bases align to TRBD2. The germline V gene encodes CDR1 SGHTA and CDR2 FQGTGA. With V trimmed by 4 bases and J by 1 base, 1 base remained unmatched. The CDR3 is made up of 16 amino acids. CDR3 protein: CASSSGLAGGTDTQYF. The CDR3 DNA reads TGTGCCAGCAGCTCGGGACTAGCGGGAGGCACAGATACGCAGTATTTT.

The chain has TRBV5-1 and TRBJ2-3, with D possibly matching TRBD2 (6 bases). Trimming cost V 4 bases and J 7 bases, with 13 bases left between them. The germline V gene encodes CDR1 SGHRS and CDR2 YFSETQ. The CDR3 runs 13 residues. In DNA form, the CDR3 reads TGCGCCAGCAGCGGGGGGACTTCGAATACGCAGTATTTT. Translating it yields CASSGGTSNTQYF.

The chain uses TRBV7-3 and TRBJ1-6; D uncertain. There are 13 residues in the CDR3. CDR1 is SGHTA, CDR2 FQGTGA, per germline. Trimming removed 4 bases at V and 10 bases at J, with 11 bases between. CDR3 nucleotide sequence: TGTGCCAGCAGCTCGTTCTCGGACTCACCCCTCCACTTT. This gives the protein CASSSFSDSPLHF.

This sequence joins TRBV25-1 and TRBJ1-1; no reliable D call. The CDR3 consists of 11 residues. The germline V gene encodes CDR1 MGHDK and CDR2 SYGVNS. V shed 3 bases and J shed 6 bases, with 5 bases lying between them. CDR3 residues: CASSDFAEAFF. The CDR3 DNA follows: TGTGCCAGCAGTGATTTCGCTGAAGCTTTCTTT.

The chain uses TRBV5-1 and TRBJ2-3; tentative D call: TRBD1 (5 bases). CDR3 length: 15 residues. Germline V gene data show CDR1 as SGHRS and CDR2 as YFSETQ. V lost 0 bases and J lost 1, with 9 bases in between. The CDR3 DNA reads as TGCGCCAGCAGCTTGGTAGTAGGGGGCACAGATACGCAGTATTTT. It codes for CASSLVVGGTDTQYF.

The chain joins TRBV19 to TRBJ2-7, with a weak D call TRBD2 (6 bases). V was pared by 1 base and J by 3 bases, with 13 bases between. Germline values: CDR1 LNHDA, CDR2 SQIVND (reference sequence). The CDR3 spans 15 residues. This CDR3 reads CASSIGSGVRYEQYF. Written as DNA, the CDR3 is TGTGCCAGTAGTATAGGATCGGGGGTTCGCTACGAGCAGTACTTC.